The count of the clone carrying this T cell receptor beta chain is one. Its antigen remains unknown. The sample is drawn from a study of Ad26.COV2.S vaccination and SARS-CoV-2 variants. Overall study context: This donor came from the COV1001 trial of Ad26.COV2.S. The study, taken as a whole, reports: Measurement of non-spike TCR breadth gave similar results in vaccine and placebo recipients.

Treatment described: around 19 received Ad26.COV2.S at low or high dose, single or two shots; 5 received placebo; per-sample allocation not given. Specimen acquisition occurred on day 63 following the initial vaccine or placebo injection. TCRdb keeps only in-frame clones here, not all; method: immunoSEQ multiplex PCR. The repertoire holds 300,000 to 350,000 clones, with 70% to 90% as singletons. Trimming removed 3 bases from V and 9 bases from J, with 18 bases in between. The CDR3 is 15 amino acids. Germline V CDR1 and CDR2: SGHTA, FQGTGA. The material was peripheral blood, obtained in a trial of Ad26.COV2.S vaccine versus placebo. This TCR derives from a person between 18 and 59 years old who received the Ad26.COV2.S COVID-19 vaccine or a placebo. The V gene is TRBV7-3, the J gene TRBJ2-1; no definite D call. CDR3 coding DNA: TGTGCCAGCAGCTTGACTCAAGCAGCGCAAGGTGAGCAGTTCTTC. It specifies CASSLTQAAQGEQFF.